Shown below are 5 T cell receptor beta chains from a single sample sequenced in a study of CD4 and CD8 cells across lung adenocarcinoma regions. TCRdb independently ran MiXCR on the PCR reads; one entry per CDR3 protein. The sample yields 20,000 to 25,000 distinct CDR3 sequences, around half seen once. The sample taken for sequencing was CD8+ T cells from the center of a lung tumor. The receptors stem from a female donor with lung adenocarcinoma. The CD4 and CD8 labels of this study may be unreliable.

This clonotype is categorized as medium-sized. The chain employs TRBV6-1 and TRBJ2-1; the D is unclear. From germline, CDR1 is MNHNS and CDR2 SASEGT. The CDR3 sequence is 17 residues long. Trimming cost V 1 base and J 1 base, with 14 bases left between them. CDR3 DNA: TGTGCCAGCAGTGAAGGCCTGGCGGACGGTTCCTACAATGAGCAGTTCTTC. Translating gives CASSEGLADGSYNEQFF.

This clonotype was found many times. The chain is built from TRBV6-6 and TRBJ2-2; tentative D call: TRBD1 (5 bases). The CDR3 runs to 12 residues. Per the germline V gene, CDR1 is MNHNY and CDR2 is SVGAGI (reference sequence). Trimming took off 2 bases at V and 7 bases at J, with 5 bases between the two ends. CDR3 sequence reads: CASSYRGGELFF. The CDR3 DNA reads TGTGCCAGCAGTTACAGGGGCGGGGAGCTGTTTTTT.

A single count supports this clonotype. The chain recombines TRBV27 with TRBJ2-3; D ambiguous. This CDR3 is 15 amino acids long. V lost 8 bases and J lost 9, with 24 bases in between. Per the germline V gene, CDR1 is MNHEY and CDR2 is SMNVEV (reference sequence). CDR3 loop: CASGHRVGDQETQYF. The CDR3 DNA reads TGTGCCAGCGGGCACCGGGTAGGAGACCAAGAGACGCAGTATTTT.

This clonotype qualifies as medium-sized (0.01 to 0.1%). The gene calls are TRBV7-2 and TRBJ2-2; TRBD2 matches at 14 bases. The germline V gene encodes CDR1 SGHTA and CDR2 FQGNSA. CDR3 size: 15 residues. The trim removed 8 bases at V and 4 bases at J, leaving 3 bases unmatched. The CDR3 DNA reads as TGTGCCAGCGGGGGACTAGCGGGGGTCACCGGGGAGCTGTTTTTT. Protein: CASGGLAGVTGELFF.

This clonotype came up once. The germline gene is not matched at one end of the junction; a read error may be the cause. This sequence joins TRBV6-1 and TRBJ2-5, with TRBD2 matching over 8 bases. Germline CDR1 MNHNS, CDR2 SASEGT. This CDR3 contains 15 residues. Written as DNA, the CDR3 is TGTGCCAGGGGGTACGGGGGGGGTGACACAGAGACGCAGTACTTC. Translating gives CARGYGGGDTETQYF.